This T cell receptor (beta chain) was observed in a study of post-analysis software for immune sequencing data. Study as a whole: Patients with relapsing-remitting, secondary progressive and progressive-relapsing multiple sclerosis courses were all represented.

V shed 3 bases, J shed 4 bases, and the junction held 6 bases outside the gene matches. The CDR3 loop spans 13 amino acids. Germline loops: CDR1 SQVTM, CDR2 ANQGSEA. Findings and limits, study-wide: Same-batch preparations were strongly co-clustered by F measure. Comparison of patients with controls showed about 5 TRBV segments more frequent in patients, TRBV5-6, TRBV5-1 and TRBV20-1 among them. Normalized Chao1 diversity in multiple sclerosis patients fell significantly below that of controls.

Unique molecular identifiers featured in each of the TCR beta cDNA libraries. Each CDR3 protein is one row after TCRdb ran MiXCR on the PCR reads. This table has more than 450,000 distinct CDR3 sequences, around 40% appearing once. A note on this clonotype: What it recognizes is unknown.

Sequencing was done on a sample of blood. The TCR sequence derives from a girl aged 10 to 17 with multiple sclerosis. The V call is TRBV29-1, the J call TRBJ2-7; 7 bases align to TRBD1. This chain's CDR3 is CSVDGDRPYEQYF. The CDR3 coding sequence is TGCAGCGTTGACGGGGACAGACCTTACGAGCAGTACTTC.